Below are 5 T cell receptor beta chains sequenced from a single sample in a study of regulatory T cells in long-lasting Graves disease. Time point meaning: newly diagnosed GD, antithyroid drugs for less than 3 months. Making the TCR library involved RNA that had been extracted from PBMCs. Both iRepertoire HTBI primers and Arm-PCR of CDR3 regions were used to build the TCR beta libraries. TCRdb re-derived calls from the multiplex PCR reads in MiXCR, one entry per CDR3 protein. Among around 400,000 distinct CDR3 sequences listed, roughly 16% were seen once. The source was peripheral blood mononuclear cells (PBMCs), collected at new diagnosis, from a patient treated with antithyroid drugs. The receptor set was obtained from a female donor with Graves disease.

As concerns this clonotype: Given a far larger clone just one base away, this is likely a sequencing read error. Because the CDR3 is missing its conserved closing phenylalanine or tryptophan, this is likely a read error. The chain links TRBV11-3 to TRBJ2-1; D possibly corresponds to TRBD1 (5 bases). The ends were cut back, 1 base at V and 10 bases at J, with 14 bases in the middle. Germline V gives CDR1 SGHNT, CDR2 YENEEA. CDR3 length: 14 amino acids. CDR3 nucleotides: TGTGCCAGCAGCTTAGTTAGTGGAAACAGGGAGCAGTTCCTC. Translating gives CASSLVSGNREQFL.

This clonotype was seen only a few times. A read error is possible here, since a much larger clone lies one base away. The CDR3 carries no conserved terminal phenylalanine or tryptophan, so it likely arises from a read error. The V gene is TRBV27, the J gene TRBJ1-1; D not resolved. V was trimmed by 0 bases and J by 5 bases, leaving 10 bases between them. Germline V gene lookup returns CDR1 MNHEY and CDR2 SMNVEV (reference sequence). This CDR3 is built from 14 residues. This chain's CDR3 is CASSLSRAETEAFL. CDR3 sequence (DNA): TGTGCCAGCAGTTTATCGAGGGCAGAAACTGAAGCTTTCCTT.

This clonotype was observed at least ten times. The V call is TRBV27, the J call TRBJ1-5, with 10 positions matching TRBD1. The length of the CDR3 is 17 residues. The germline CDR1 and CDR2 sequences are MNHEY and SMNVEV (reference sequence). Trimming at V came to 5 bases and at J to 0 bases, leaving 7 bases not matched to a gene. The CDR3 DNA follows: TGTGCCAGCAGTAAGGGACAGGGGTTTGGTAGCAATCAGCCCCAGCATTTT. This encodes CASSKGQGFGSNQPQHF.

This clonotype was observed many times. The chain is built from TRBV13 and TRBJ2-7; D may be TRBD1 or TRBD2 (6 bases each). Germline CDR1 reads PRHDT; CDR2 reads FYEKMQ (reference sequence). Trimming pared 5 bases from V and 5 bases from J, leaving 19 bases between. The CDR3 runs 15 residues. DNA for the CDR3: TGTGCCAGCAGCCCCAATGGGGGGCGGGGTCACGAGCAGTACTTC. This encodes CASSPNGGRGHEQYF.

This clonotype showed up many times. CDR3 amino acids: CATSREKESAEAFF. The CDR3, as DNA: TGTGCCACCAGCAGAGAAAAGGAATCGGCAGAAGCTTTCTTT. The V and J genes are TRBV15 and TRBJ1-1; D is undetermined. This CDR3 has 14 residues. Looked up from germline, CDR1 is LNHNV and CDR2 is YYDKDF (reference sequence). Trimming left V 0 bases short and J 8 bases short, with 13 bases between. The entire variable domain, with the rest obtained from reference TRBV15 and TRBJ1-1, is as follows: DAMVIQNPRYQVTQFGKPVTLSCSQTLNHNVMYWYQQKSSQAPKLLFHYYDKDFNNEADTPDNFQSRRPNTSFCFLDIRSPGLGDTAMYLCATSREKESAEAFFGQGTRLTVV.